This T cell receptor beta chain was recorded in a study of control samples from healthy donors and cancer patients. The CDR3 totals 15 residues. Germline V gene data show CDR1 as SGHAT and CDR2 as FQNNGV. Trimming cost V 3 bases and J 6 bases, with 15 bases left between them. Clones were read by immunoSEQ multiplex PCR, and TCRdb kept only the in-frame ones, dropping some. The profile shows some 140,000 clones, around 85% of them singletons. Source material: blood. This chain connects TRBV11-2 to TRBJ2-1, with a weak D call TRBD1 (5 bases). The origin of this receptor is a woman younger than 45 in good health. For the CDR3, the DNA is TGTGCCAGCAGCTTGGCCCGGACATCCCTCAATGAGCAGTTCTTC. Residues: CASSLARTSLNEQFF.